This TCR beta chain emerged from a study of T cells in Graves' hyperthyroidism and ophthalmopathy. The CDR3 covers 17 residues. Deletions cut 1 base from V and 2 bases from J, with 17 bases between. The investigators amplified TCR beta CDR3 regions from RNA transcripts. A first-round RT-PCR of the TCR CDR3 used the HTBI primer set. TCRdb re-called the multiplex PCR reads through MiXCR, storing one row per CDR3 protein. Here the sample spans about 530,000 distinct CDR3 sequences, more than 15% being singletons. The study, taken as a whole, reports: Stable hyperthyroidism was separated from ophthalmopathy by a model based on 13 V-J features.

This clonotype has at least ten counts. What it binds is unknown. Ophthalmopathy patients had Clinical Activity Score at least 3, NOSPECS grade at least 4, duration under 3 months. The specimen was blood. V is TRBV12-3 or TRBV12-4 and J is TRBJ1-2; D remains unclear. This clonotype was obtained from a woman between 18 and 30 years old with Graves' ophthalmopathy. CDR3 sequence reads: CASSLVGSLISNYGYTF. DNA for the CDR3: TGTGCCAGCAGTTTAGTTGGCAGCCTAATTTCAAACTATGGCTACACCTTC.